This T cell receptor beta chain is from a study of CD8 T cells in Susac syndrome. Reverse transcription of about 0.5 to 1 ug RNA was carried out with random hexamers. immunoSEQ multiplex PCR amplified TCR beta CDR3 across 54 Vbeta, 13 Jbeta. In TCRdb, the immunoSEQ multiplex PCR reads were re-called with MiXCR into one record per CDR3 protein. The repertoire includes more than 65,000 distinct CDR3 sequences, approximately 95% of them detected once, and 0.2% to 0.25% sits in the top ten. Germline values: CDR1 LNHDA, CDR2 SQIVND (reference sequence). This CDR3 has 13 residues. Trimming cost V 6 bases and J 4 bases, with 12 bases left between them.

Specimen: CD8+ T cells from PBMCs. The chain uses TRBV19 and TRBJ1-1; D is ambiguous. The receptor was isolated from a human donor in good health. The CDR3 sequence: CASRSGLGTEAFF. CDR3 sequence (DNA): TGTGCCAGTAGATCGGGCCTCGGCACTGAAGCTTTCTTT.